This T cell receptor (beta chain) is drawn from a study of CXCR3-negative and CXCR3-positive naive CD8 T cells. Germline-derived CDR1 and CDR2 are MNHEY and SVGAGI. CDR3 length equals 15 residues. The study made its TRB cDNA libraries by 5' RACE, adding UMI labels. TCRdb re-called the 5' RACE reads, yielding one record per CDR3 amino acid sequence without DNA. The data include about 130,000 distinct CDR3 sequences; the top ten clones carry 0.29%. The receptor was derived from a human donor in good health. Some clones in this sample may be carry-over from other donors' samples. The sequenced material came from naive CXCR3- CD8+ T cells from blood. Subset indicated: CD45RO-CCR7+CD27+CD95- naive CD8+ T cells lacking CXCR3 (TNR3-). The chain carries TRBV6-5 and TRBJ2-1; TCRdb proposes TRBD1, but this gene call is untestable without DNA. Here the CDR3 reads CASSQGQAPYNEQFF.